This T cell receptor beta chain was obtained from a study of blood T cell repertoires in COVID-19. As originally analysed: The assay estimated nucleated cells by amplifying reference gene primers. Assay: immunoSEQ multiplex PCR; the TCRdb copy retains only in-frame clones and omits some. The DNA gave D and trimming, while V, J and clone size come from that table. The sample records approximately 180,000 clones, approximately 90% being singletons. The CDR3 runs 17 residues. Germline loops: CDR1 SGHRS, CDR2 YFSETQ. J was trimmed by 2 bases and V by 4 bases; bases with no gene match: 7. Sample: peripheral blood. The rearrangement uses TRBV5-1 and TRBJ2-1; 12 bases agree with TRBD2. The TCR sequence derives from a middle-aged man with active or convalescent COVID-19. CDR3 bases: TGCGCCAGCAGCCCGGGACTAGCGGGTGCAACCTACAATGAGCAGTTCTTC. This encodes CASSPGLAGATYNEQFF.